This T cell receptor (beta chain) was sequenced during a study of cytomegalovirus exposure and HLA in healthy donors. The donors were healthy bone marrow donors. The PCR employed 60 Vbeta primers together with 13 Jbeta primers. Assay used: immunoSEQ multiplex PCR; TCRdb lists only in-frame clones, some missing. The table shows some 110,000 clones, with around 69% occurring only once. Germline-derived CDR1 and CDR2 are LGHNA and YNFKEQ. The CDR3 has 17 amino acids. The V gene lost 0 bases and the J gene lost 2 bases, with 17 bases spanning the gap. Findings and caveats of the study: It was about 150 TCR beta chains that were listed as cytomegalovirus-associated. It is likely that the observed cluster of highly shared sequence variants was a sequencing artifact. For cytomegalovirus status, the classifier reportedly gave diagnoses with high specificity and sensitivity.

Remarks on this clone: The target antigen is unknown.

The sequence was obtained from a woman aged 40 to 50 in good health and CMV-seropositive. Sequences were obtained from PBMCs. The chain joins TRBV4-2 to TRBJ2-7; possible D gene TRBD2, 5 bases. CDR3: CASSQEEETGSPYEQYF. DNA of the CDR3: TGTGCCAGCAGCCAAGAGGAGGAAACGGGCAGCCCCTACGAGCAGTACTTC.